A single sample is the source of the 26 T cell receptor beta chains below, sequenced in a study of blood T cell repertoires in COVID-19. Libraries were prepared by immunoSEQ multiplex PCR; TCRdb keeps only in-frame clonotypes and omits some of them. Found here are fewer than 200,000 clones, almost 85% of them singletons; the top ten hold more than 7.5%. Sequenced material: peripheral blood. The receptors here all came from a man aged 35-49 years who had recovered from COVID-19.

The chain's CDR3 is CASSSGQANTGELFF. DNA for the CDR3: TGTGCCAGCAGCTCGGGACAGGCCAACACCGGGGAGCTGTTTTTT. V is TRBV6-5 and J is TRBJ2-2; 8 positions match TRBD1. CDR1 and CDR2 from the germline V gene are MNHEY and SVGAGI. The CDR3 spans 15 residues. After removal of 6 bases from V and 2 bases from J, the junction contained 5 bases not matched to a gene.

The chain joins TRBV5-4 to TRBJ2-2, with D tentatively TRBD2 (5 bases). V was trimmed by 2 bases and J by 1 base, leaving 6 bases between them. The CDR3 covers 14 residues. Germline-derived CDR1 and CDR2 are SGHNT and YYREEE (reference sequence). The CDR3 reads CASSFGGNTGELFF. In nucleotides, the CDR3 is TGTGCCAGCAGCTTTGGAGGGAACACCGGGGAGCTGTTTTTT.

This chain links TRBV7-9 with TRBJ1-1; 8 bases are shared with TRBD1. The CDR3 runs 15 residues. The V gene end was trimmed by 2 bases and the J gene end by 1 base; junction bases not matched to a gene: 3. Germline V CDR1 and CDR2: SEHNR, FQNEAQ (reference sequence). CDR3 nucleotide sequence: TGTGCCAGCAGCTTAACAGACAGGGGGAACACTGAAGCTTTCTTT. It translates to CASSLTDRGNTEAFF.

The rearrangement joins TRBV6-5 to TRBJ1-6; weak D call: TRBD1 (5 bases). The CDR3 sequence is 13 residues long. The germline gives CDR1 MNHEY, CDR2 SVGAGI. Trimming removed 5 bases from V and 10 bases from J, with 12 bases in between. The CDR3 is CASSTDTGSPLHF. Here the CDR3 DNA reads TGTGCCAGCAGTACCGATACAGGCTCACCCCTCCACTTT.

Remarks on this clone: The same CDR3 also results from other DNA sequences found in this sample. The chain joins TRBV18 to TRBJ1-4; 7 bases agree with TRBD1. Germline V lookup: CDR1 KGHSH, CDR2 LQKENI. The CDR3 totals 15 residues. After removal of 2 bases from V and 5 bases from J, the junction contained 5 bases not matched to a gene. The CDR3 here is CASSPGAGGNEKLFF. The CDR3 region has the DNA TGTGCCAGCTCACCAGGGGCAGGGGGAAATGAAAAACTGTTTTTT. Variable domain in full (rest from reference TRBV18 and TRBJ1-4): NAGVMQNPRHLVRRRGQEARLRCSPMKGHSHVYWYRQLPEEGLKFMVYLQKENIIDESGMPKERFSAEFPKEGPSILRIQQVVRGDSAAYFCASSPGAGGNEKLFFGSGTQLSVL.

This chain connects TRBV30 to TRBJ2-2; 10 nucleotides align to TRBD1. CDR3 length equals 15 residues. Germline V gene data show CDR1 as GTSNPN and CDR2 as SVGIG (reference sequence). Trimming took 4 bases from V and 3 from J; bases not matched to a gene: 5. The CDR3 reads CAWKSGTGDTGELFF. The CDR3 bases are TGTGCCTGGAAGTCTGGGACAGGGGACACCGGGGAGCTGTTTTTT.

The genes are TRBV11-3 and TRBJ1-4; the D is unclear. V lost 5 bases, J lost 6 bases, and 13 bases lay in between. Germline CDR1 and CDR2: SGHNT and YENEEA. CDR3 length: 14 amino acids. The CDR3 DNA follows: TGTGCCAGCAGCCTCGACACCGGGGATGAAAAACTGTTTTTT. Amino acids: CASSLDTGDEKLFF.

To note about this clone: One junction end does not reproduce the germline sequence, and a read error may be involved. The chain joins TRBV24-1 to TRBJ2-7, with 7 bases fitting TRBD1. Germline-derived CDR1 and CDR2 are KGHDR and SFDVKD. This CDR3 has 14 residues. The CDR3 coding sequence is TGTGCCACCAGTGAGGGACAGCTCTCCTACGGGCAGTACTTC. This sequence encodes CATSEGQLSYGQYF.

This clone showed up just a few times. This sequence joins TRBV29-1 and TRBJ2-7, with 11 bases aligning to TRBD2. The V and J ends lost 0 bases and 2 bases, in that order; junction bases with no gene match: 3. This CDR3 contains 15 residues. Per germline, CDR1 SQVTM and CDR2 ANQGSEA. The CDR3 sequence is CSVEDGTSGTYEQYF. In nucleotides, the CDR3 is TGCAGCGTTGAAGACGGGACTAGCGGAACCTACGAGCAGTACTTC.

The chain couples TRBV6-2 or TRBV6-3 to TRBJ2-1, with TRBD2 matching 7 bases. The junction had 5 bases not matched to a gene; V was cut back by 6 bases and J by 6 bases. CDR3 length: 13 residues. Germline values: CDR1 MNHEY, CDR2 SVGEGT. The DNA of the CDR3 is TGTGCCAGCAGCAGAATAGCGGGCAATGAGCAGTTCTTC. As protein: CASSRIAGNEQFF.

This chain uses TRBV11-3 with TRBJ1-1, with TRBD1 as a possible D gene (5 bases). Trimming removed 5 bases from V and 4 bases from J, with 11 bases in between. The CDR3 is 13 amino acids. Germline lookup yields CDR1 SGHNT and CDR2 YENEEA. The CDR3 nucleotides are TGTGCCAGCAGCCCCGGGAGGGGCACTGAAGCTTTCTTT. Its protein is CASSPGRGTEAFF.

The V and J genes are TRBV27 and TRBJ2-7; 10 nucleotides line up with TRBD2. Germline V gene lookup returns CDR1 MNHEY and CDR2 SMNVEV (reference sequence). This CDR3 has 14 residues. V shed 9 bases, J shed 3 bases, and the junction held 8 bases outside the gene matches. CDR3: CASGPGTSDYEQYF. As DNA, the CDR3 is TGTGCCAGTGGACCCGGGACTAGCGACTACGAGCAGTACTTC.

The chain employs TRBV13 and TRBJ2-1; 11 nucleotides agree with TRBD1. The ends lost 5 bases at V and 5 bases at J; junction bases unmatched: 5. The V gene's germline CDR1 is PRHDT and CDR2 FYEKMQ (reference sequence). This CDR3 contains 15 residues. The CDR3 sequence: CASSRTGGSDNEQFF. The CDR3, as DNA: TGTGCCAGCAGCAGGACAGGGGGCAGCGACAATGAGCAGTTCTTC.

J is TRBJ1-5 and V is TRBV19; TRBD1 aligns across 8 bases. The CDR3 extends over 17 amino acids. V gave up 7 bases and J gave up 4 bases; unmatched junction bases: 15. Germline CDR1 LNHDA, CDR2 SQIVND (reference sequence). The CDR3 region is CASTPFAGTGENQPQHF. The CDR3 region has the DNA TGTGCCAGTACCCCCTTTGCCGGGACAGGCGAAAATCAGCCCCAGCATTTT.

The V call is TRBV7-9, the J call TRBJ1-2; possibly TRBD1 for D (6 bases). The CDR3 is 15 amino acids. V gave up 0 bases and J gave up 5 bases, with 13 bases separating them. CDR1 is SEHNR, CDR2 FQNEAQ, per germline (reference sequence). CDR3 in DNA: TGTGCCAGCAGCTTAGCTTACGGGACACTGTATGGCTACACCTTC. Translation gives CASSLAYGTLYGYTF.

Only a few counts were recorded for this clone. The chain employs TRBV5-4 and TRBJ2-1, with a possible D match to TRBD2 (6 bases). CDR1 is SGHNT, CDR2 YYREEE, per germline (reference sequence). This CDR3 is 16 amino acids long. Trimming removed 0 bases at V and 2 bases at J, with 12 bases between. The CDR3 protein is CASSLGPGLPYNEQFF. DNA of the CDR3: TGTGCCAGCAGCTTGGGGCCGGGACTCCCCTACAATGAGCAGTTCTTC.

This chain connects TRBV20-1 to TRBJ2-1, with D unresolved. The length of the CDR3 is 14 residues. Germline CDR1 DFQATT, CDR2 SNEGSKA (reference sequence). Deletions cut 3 bases from V and 0 bases from J, with 9 bases between. The CDR3 region has the DNA TGCAGTGCTAGTATGCTAGGCTCCTACAATGAGCAGTTCTTC. Translated: CSASMLGSYNEQFF.

The chain couples TRBV7-3 to TRBJ2-2, with D unresolved. V lost 3 bases, J lost 1 base, and 3 bases lay in between. Germline lookup yields CDR1 SGHTA and CDR2 FQGTGA. CDR3 length equals 13 residues. Written as DNA, the CDR3 is TGTGCCAGCAGCTTTATGAACACCGGGGAGCTGTTTTTT. Protein product: CASSFMNTGELFF.

V is TRBV27 and J is TRBJ1-1, with 7 bases identical to TRBD1. The V and J ends lost 6 bases and 1 base, in that order; junction bases with no gene match: 5. The CDR3 runs 14 residues. Germline V gene lookup returns CDR1 MNHEY and CDR2 SMNVEV (reference sequence). The CDR3 DNA sequence: TGTGCCAGCAGACGGGGACAGAAGAACACTGAAGCTTTCTTT. It yields the protein CASRRGQKNTEAFF.

J is TRBJ2-2 and V is TRBV7-2; D call uncertain. V dropped 5 bases and J dropped 9 bases, with 16 bases sitting between them. Germline CDR1 is SGHTA and CDR2 is FQGNSA. The CDR3 consists of 14 residues. In DNA form, the CDR3 reads TGTGCCAGCAGCCCCGATTTTAGTAATCGGGAGCTGTTTTTT. Its translation is CASSPDFSNRELFF.

The V and J genes are TRBV11-1 and TRBJ1-1; 8 bases map to TRBD1. This CDR3 spans 15 amino acids. Germline CDR1 reads SGHAT; CDR2 reads FQDESV (reference sequence). V dropped 3 bases and J dropped 4; count of bases not matched to a gene: 7. The CDR3 here is CASSFEVQGGTEAFF. In DNA, the CDR3 is TGTGCCAGCAGCTTCGAAGTACAGGGGGGCACTGAAGCTTTCTTT.

The chain links TRBV24-1 to TRBJ1-2, with a weak D call TRBD1 (5 bases). The ends were cut back, 8 bases at V and 10 bases at J, with 13 bases in the middle. The germline gives CDR1 KGHDR, CDR2 SFDVKD. The CDR3 sequence is 11 residues long. The CDR3 is CATKGGEHYTF. CDR3 nucleotide sequence: TGTGCCACCAAGGGAGGGGAACACTACACCTTC.

V gene TRBV19 combines with J gene TRBJ2-1, with 8 bases identical to TRBD1. The junction had 5 bases not matched to a gene; V was cut back by 5 bases and J by 2 bases. Germline-derived CDR1 and CDR2 are LNHDA and SQIVND (reference sequence). This CDR3 region has 15 residues. CDR3: CASSRQGSAYNEQFF. CDR3 DNA: TGTGCCAGTAGTCGACAGGGGTCGGCCTACAATGAGCAGTTCTTC.

J is TRBJ2-2 and V is TRBV6-2 or TRBV6-3, with a weak D call TRBD2 (6 bases). V shed 4 bases and J shed 5 bases, with 11 bases lying between them. CDR1 is MNHEY, CDR2 SVGEGT, per germline. This CDR3 has 14 amino acids. CDR3 DNA sequence: TGTGCCAGCAGTTTTAGCGGACTAACCGGGGAGCTGTTTTTT. Translating gives CASSFSGLTGELFF.

V usage is TRBV6-6 and J usage is TRBJ1-4, with 10 bases identical to TRBD1. The junction had 0 bases not matched to a gene; V was cut back by 6 bases and J by 5 bases. CDR1 is MNHNY and CDR2 is SVGAGI in the germline V gene (reference sequence). The CDR3 covers 13 residues. The CDR3 loop reads CASRGQGNEKLFF. The DNA of the CDR3 is TGTGCCAGCAGGGGACAGGGGAATGAAAAACTGTTTTTT.

The chain has TRBV6-6 and TRBJ2-7; 7 bases match TRBD1. The ends lost 5 bases at V and 2 bases at J; junction bases unmatched: 3. CDR1 is MNHNY and CDR2 is SVGAGI in the germline V gene (reference sequence). The CDR3 covers 13 residues. CDR3 in amino acids: CASSGDRAYEQYF. CDR3 DNA sequence: TGTGCCAGCAGTGGGGACAGAGCCTACGAGCAGTACTTC.